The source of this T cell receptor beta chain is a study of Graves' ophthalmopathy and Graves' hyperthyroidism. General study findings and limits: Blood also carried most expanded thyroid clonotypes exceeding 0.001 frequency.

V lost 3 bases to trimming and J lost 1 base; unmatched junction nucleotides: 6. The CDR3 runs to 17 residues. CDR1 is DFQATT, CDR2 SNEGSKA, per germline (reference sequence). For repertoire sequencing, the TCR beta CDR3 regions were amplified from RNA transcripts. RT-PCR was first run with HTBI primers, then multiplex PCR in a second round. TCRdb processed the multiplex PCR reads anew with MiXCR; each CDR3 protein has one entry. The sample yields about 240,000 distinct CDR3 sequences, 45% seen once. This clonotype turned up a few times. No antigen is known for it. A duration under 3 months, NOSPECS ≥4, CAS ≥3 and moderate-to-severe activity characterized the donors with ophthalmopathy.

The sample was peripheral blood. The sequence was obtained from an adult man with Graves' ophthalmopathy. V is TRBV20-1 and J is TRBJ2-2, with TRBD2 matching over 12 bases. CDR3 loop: CSASSPTSGGNTGELFF. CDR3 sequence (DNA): TGCAGTGCTAGTTCCCCGACTAGCGGGGGGAACACCGGGGAGCTGTTTTTT.